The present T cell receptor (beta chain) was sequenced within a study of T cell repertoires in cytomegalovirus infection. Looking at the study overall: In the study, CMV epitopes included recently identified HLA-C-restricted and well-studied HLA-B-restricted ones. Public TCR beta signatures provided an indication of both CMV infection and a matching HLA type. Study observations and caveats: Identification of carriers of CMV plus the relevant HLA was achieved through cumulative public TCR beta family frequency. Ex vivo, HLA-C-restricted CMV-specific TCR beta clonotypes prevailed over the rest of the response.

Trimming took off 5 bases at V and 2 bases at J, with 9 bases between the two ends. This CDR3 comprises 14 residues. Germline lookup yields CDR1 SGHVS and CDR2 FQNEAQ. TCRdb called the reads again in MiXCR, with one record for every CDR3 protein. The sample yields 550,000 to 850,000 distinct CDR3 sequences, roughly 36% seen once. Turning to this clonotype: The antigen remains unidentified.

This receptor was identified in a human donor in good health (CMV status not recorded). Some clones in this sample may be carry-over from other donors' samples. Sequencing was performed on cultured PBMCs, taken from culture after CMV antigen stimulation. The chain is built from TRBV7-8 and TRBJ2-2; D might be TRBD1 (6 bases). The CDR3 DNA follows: TGTGCCAGCAGCCGGACAGTCAACACCGGGGAGCTGTTTTTT. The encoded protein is CASSRTVNTGELFF.